This entry lists 27 T cell receptor beta chains sequenced from one sample in a study of cytomegalovirus exposure and HLA in healthy donors. PCR used 60 Vbeta primers and 13 Jbeta primers. Profiled with immunoSEQ multiplex PCR; TCRdb holds only in-frame clones, not every one. The sample yields under 200,000 clones, 60% to 80% seen once. Sequences were obtained from PBMCs. These TCRs come from a female donor in good health and CMV-seronegative.

This clone was seen just once. J is TRBJ1-4 and V is TRBV6-1; 8 nucleotides align to TRBD1. The CDR3 is 14 residues long. CDR1 is MNHNS, CDR2 SASEGT, per germline. V was pared by 5 bases and J by 8 bases, with 7 bases of the junction left unmatched. Here the CDR3 reads CASSPRRQGEKLFF. CDR3 DNA sequence: TGTGCCAGCAGTCCCCGGAGACAGGGGGAAAAACTGTTTTTT.

V and J are TRBV7-3 and TRBJ1-2; possibly TRBD1 for D (5 bases). The germline CDR1 and CDR2 sequences are SGHTA and FQGTGA. There are 12 residues in the CDR3. The V end was cut by 2 bases, the J end by 6 bases, with 7 bases between. This CDR3 reads CASSLWGDGYTF. DNA of the CDR3: TGTGCCAGCAGCTTATGGGGGGATGGCTACACCTTC. Together with reference TRBV7-3 and TRBJ1-2, the CDR3 gives the full variable domain: GAGVSQTPSNKVTEKGKYVELRCDPISGHTALYWYRQSLGQGPEFLIYFQGTGAADDSGLPNDRFFAVRPEGSVSTLKIQRTERGDSAVYLCASSLWGDGYTFGSGTRLTVV.

The V and J genes are TRBV7-9 and TRBJ2-1; 9 nucleotides line up with TRBD2. The CDR3 is 15 amino acids. The germline CDR1 and CDR2 sequences are SEHNR and FQNEAQ (reference sequence). V shed 2 bases and J 4 bases; nucleotides not matched to a gene: 3. The CDR3 spells CASSLLAGRYNEQFF. In DNA form, the CDR3 reads TGTGCCAGCAGCTTACTAGCGGGACGGTACAATGAGCAGTTCTTC.

This clone has a single count. This sequence joins TRBV4-3 and TRBJ1-5; 9 bases agree with TRBD1. The germline V gene has CDR1 LGHNA and CDR2 YSLEER. V lost 4 bases to trimming and J lost 3 bases; unmatched junction nucleotides: 4. The CDR3 spans 15 residues. As DNA, the CDR3 is TGCGCCAGCAGCCCTGGACAGGGGCTCAATCAGCCCCAGCATTTT. This gives the protein CASSPGQGLNQPQHF.

The chain couples TRBV9 to TRBJ2-2; the D is unclear. The length of the CDR3 is 12 residues. Germline lookup yields CDR1 SGDLS and CDR2 YYNGEE. V was clipped by 0 bases and J by 8 bases, with 5 bases between them. The DNA for the CDR3 is TGTGCCAGCAGCGTAGTTCCAGGGGAGCTGTTTTTT. It is translated as CASSVVPGELFF. The whole variable domain, remainder taken from reference TRBV9 and TRBJ2-2, is DSGVTQTPKHLITATGQRVTLRCSPRSGDLSVYWYQQSLDQGLQFLIQYYNGEERAKGNILERFSAQQFPDLHSELNLSSLELGDSALYFCASSVVPGELFFGEGSRLTVL.

CDR3 sequence (DNA): TGTGCCAGCAGCTTAGATTCCCTTTCCTACGAGCAGTACTTC. Translating it yields CASSLDSLSYEQYF. The chain recombines TRBV11-3 with TRBJ2-7; D is uncertain. V shed 0 bases and J shed 1 base, with 7 bases lying between them. This CDR3 is built from 14 residues. From germline, CDR1 is SGHNT and CDR2 YENEEA.

This clone was seen only once. The V call is TRBV7-9, the J call TRBJ2-3, with TRBD2 matching 7 bases. The V gene's germline CDR1 is SEHNR and CDR2 FQNEAQ (reference sequence). With V trimmed by 5 bases and J by 6 bases, 5 bases remained unmatched. The CDR3 consists of 13 residues. Here the CDR3 reads CASSAGVSDTQYF. The CDR3 DNA follows: TGTGCCAGCAGCGCGGGAGTAAGCGATACGCAGTATTTT.

J is TRBJ2-3 and V is TRBV28, with 7 bases identical to TRBD2. Trimming cost V 5 bases and J 3 bases; bases outside gene matches: 8. Germline V CDR1 and CDR2: MDHEN, SYDVKM. The CDR3 sequence is 15 residues long. The chain's CDR3 is CASSPPSGTTDTQYF. The CDR3, as DNA: TGTGCCAGCAGTCCTCCTAGCGGCACTACAGATACGCAGTATTTT.

This clone appeared a single time. This chain joins TRBV28 and TRBJ1-2; D is unresolved. Trimming left V 6 bases short and J 3 bases short, with 14 bases between. CDR3 length: 14 residues. The germline CDR1 and CDR2 sequences are MDHEN and SYDVKM. The CDR3 coding sequence is TGTGCCAGCAGCCTTATGGCGGGTTACTATGGCTACACCTTC. Its translation is CASSLMAGYYGYTF.

This clone came up a few times. The chain joins TRBV28 to TRBJ2-6, with 11 bases fitting TRBD1. Germline CDR1 reads MDHEN; CDR2 reads SYDVKM. CDR3 length equals 19 residues. Unmatched junction bases numbered 9, after V lost 5 bases and J lost 0 bases. Here the CDR3 DNA reads TGTGCCAGCAGTGCCGCCGGGACAGGGGGTTTCTCTGGGGCCAACGTCCTGACTTTC. Its translation: CASSAAGTGGFSGANVLTF.

This clone was detected only a few times. The chain links TRBV18 to TRBJ2-1; TRBD2 aligns across 8 bases. Germline V gene lookup returns CDR1 KGHSH and CDR2 LQKENI. This CDR3 is 15 amino acids long. The ends lost 6 bases at V and 3 bases at J; junction bases unmatched: 7. DNA for the CDR3: TGTGCCAGCTCGGAACTAGCGGAGATCTACAATGAGCAGTTCTTC. As protein: CASSELAEIYNEQFF.

The genes are TRBV10-2 and TRBJ2-1, with D uncertain. This CDR3 comprises 14 residues. Per the germline V gene, CDR1 is WSHSY and CDR2 is SAAADI. The V and J ends lost 3 bases and 1 base respectively, with 7 bases between them. DNA of the CDR3: TGCGCCAGCAGTGACATTACATCCTACAATGAGCAGTTCTTC. This gives the protein CASSDITSYNEQFF.

The V call is TRBV6-5, the J call TRBJ2-7; D remains unclear. Trimming left V 4 bases short and J 4 bases short, with 14 bases between. The CDR3 length is 14 residues. Germline V gene data show CDR1 as MNHEY and CDR2 as SVGAGI. Here the CDR3 DNA reads TGTGCCAGCAGTTTCAGTCTGAACGGGTACGAGCAGTACTTC. Its translation: CASSFSLNGYEQYF.

The V and J genes are TRBV18 and TRBJ2-3; D is perhaps TRBD2 (5 bases). Looked up from germline, CDR1 is KGHSH and CDR2 is LQKENI. The CDR3 totals 10 residues. Trimming pared 5 bases from V and 13 bases from J, leaving 10 bases between. The CDR3 loop reads CASSGGEEYF. The CDR3 bases are TGTGCCAGCTCAGGAGGAGAGGAGTATTTT.

The chain is built from TRBV27 and TRBJ1-1, with a weak D call TRBD1 (6 bases). Looked up from germline, CDR1 is MNHEY and CDR2 is SMNVEV (reference sequence). V lost 1 base and J lost 5, with 14 bases in between. The length of the CDR3 is 15 residues. The CDR3 coding sequence is TGTGCCAGCAGTTTATTGGCAGGGGTAGGGACTGAAGCTTTCTTT. It translates to CASSLLAGVGTEAFF.

The count of this clone is one. The J gene is TRBJ2-5, the V gene TRBV7-3; 9 bases match TRBD2. The CDR3 is 15 amino acids. Germline V gene data show CDR1 as SGHTA and CDR2 as FQGTGA. Unmatched junction bases numbered 5, after V lost 5 bases and J lost 1 base. DNA of the CDR3: TGTGCCAGCAGCACGACTAGCGGAATCCAAGAGACCCAGTACTTC. This encodes CASSTTSGIQETQYF.

The V call is TRBV14, the J call TRBJ2-1, with 13 bases aligning to TRBD2. Germline CDR1 reads SGHDN; CDR2 reads FVKESK. V gave up 1 base and J gave up 10 bases; unmatched junction bases: 7. The CDR3 contains 16 residues. The CDR3 region is CASSQAGRLAGGEQFF. The CDR3 region has the DNA TGTGCCAGCAGCCAAGCCGGGAGACTAGCGGGGGGCGAGCAGTTCTTC.

The CDR3 is CASTRRTPNTGELFF. CDR3 nucleotides: TGTGCCAGCACCCGCAGGACTCCGAACACCGGGGAGCTGTTTTTT. The chain joins TRBV6-5 to TRBJ2-2, with D possibly TRBD2 on 5 matching bases. Germline V gene data show CDR1 as MNHEY and CDR2 as SVGAGI. Trimming shortened V by 7 bases and J by 0 bases, and 12 bases separated the two germline ends. The CDR3 runs 15 residues.

The chain is built from TRBV4-1 and TRBJ2-5; a weak D match, TRBD2 (5 bases). Germline V gene data show CDR1 as MGHRA and CDR2 as YSYEKL. The CDR3 contains 14 residues. V lost 1 base and J lost 7, with 13 bases in between. In nucleotides, the CDR3 is TGCGCCAGCAGCCAAGCGGGGTCCATGGGGACCCAGTACTTC. It specifies CASSQAGSMGTQYF.

This sequence joins TRBV7-9 and TRBJ1-2; no firm D call. Trimming removed 1 base at V and 10 bases at J, with 13 bases between. This CDR3 has 13 amino acids. Germline V gene sequence: CDR1 SEHNR, CDR2 FQNEAQ (reference sequence). The DNA of the CDR3 is TGTGCCAGCAGCTTAGGAGGAAACGGTTTCTACACCTTC. Protein: CASSLGGNGFYTF.

The DNA for the CDR3 is TGTGCCAGTAGTCCCCGGACAGGGGGGAACACTGAAGCTTTCTTT. Amino acid sequence: CASSPRTGGNTEAFF. This chain uses TRBV19 with TRBJ1-1; 10 bases are shared with TRBD1. There are 15 residues in the CDR3. Losses at the gene ends were 5 bases for V and 1 base for J; bases not matched to a gene: 4. Germline V gives CDR1 LNHDA, CDR2 SQIVND (reference sequence).

The gene calls are TRBV2 and TRBJ2-2; 8 nucleotides match TRBD1. Trimming took 7 bases from V and 4 from J; bases not matched to a gene: 8. This CDR3 has 15 amino acids. Germline assignment: CDR1 SNHLY and CDR2 FYNNEI. The CDR3 reads CASKPDRGGTGELFF. The CDR3 bases are TGTGCCAGCAAGCCCGACAGGGGCGGCACCGGGGAGCTGTTTTTT.

The chain joins TRBV15 to TRBJ1-1; D remains ambiguous. Germline CDR1 is LNHNV and CDR2 is YYDKDF (reference sequence). The CDR3 has 14 amino acids. Trimming removed 0 bases at V and 7 bases at J, with 12 bases between. CDR3 protein: CATSRDVGGSEAFF. The CDR3 DNA follows: TGTGCCACCAGCAGAGATGTAGGAGGGAGTGAAGCTTTCTTT.

Only a few counts were recorded for this clone. The rearrangement joins TRBV30 to TRBJ2-2; 7 positions match TRBD2. Germline assignment: CDR1 GTSNPN and CDR2 SVGIG (reference sequence). The trim removed 2 bases at V and 4 bases at J, leaving 7 bases unmatched. This CDR3 comprises 15 residues. The CDR3 loop reads CAWSPSRGFTGELFF. Here the CDR3 DNA reads TGTGCCTGGAGTCCCTCGCGGGGGTTCACCGGGGAGCTGTTTTTT.

This rearrangement joins TRBV2 to TRBJ1-1; tentatively, D is TRBD1 (5 bases). Germline CDR1 and CDR2: SNHLY and FYNNEI. V was clipped by 11 bases and J by 6 bases, with 19 bases between them. This CDR3 comprises 13 residues. CDR3 nucleotide sequence: TGTGCCCGAGGCGACAGTCGGGGGGCTGAAGCTTTCTTT. Translated, it gives CARGDSRGAEAFF.

CDR3 sequence reads: CAWSRGVTPYEQYF. The DNA for the CDR3 is TGTGCCTGGAGCAGGGGGGTTACGCCCTACGAGCAGTACTTC. The rearrangement uses TRBV30 and TRBJ2-7; a weak D match, TRBD1 (7 bases). Germline CDR1 and CDR2: GTSNPN and SVGIG (reference sequence). The CDR3 totals 14 residues. V lost 3 bases, J lost 2 bases, and 14 bases lay in between.

This chain connects TRBV19 to TRBJ2-1; 7 bases align to TRBD1. The junction had 5 bases not matched to a gene; V was cut back by 3 bases and J by 3 bases. The CDR3 contains 15 residues. Per germline, CDR1 LNHDA and CDR2 SQIVND (reference sequence). The CDR3 reads CASSMPQGSYNEQFF. For the CDR3, the DNA is TGTGCCAGTAGTATGCCACAGGGGAGCTACAATGAGCAGTTCTTC.